The rows below give T cell receptor beta chains drawn from one sample of a study of blood T cell repertoires in COVID-19. The data were produced by immunoSEQ multiplex PCR, yet TCRdb's version contains in-frame clones alone and is incomplete. The table lists 250,000 to 300,000 clones, 85% to 90% of them singletons. Sequences were obtained from peripheral blood. The receptors here all came from a woman between 25 and 40 years old with COVID-19, enrolled during active disease. CDR3s leave out the opening cysteine and the closing phenylalanine or tryptophan.

cdr3_aa: ASSVGSGIGTEAF; v_call: TRBV9
cdr3_aa: ATSDPSGVYNEQF; v_call: TRBV24-1
cdr3_aa: ASSSYFPREETQY; v_call: TRBV7-3
cdr3_aa: ASSITRNTEAF; v_call: TRBV28
cdr3_aa: ASSFVEAGGSYEQY; v_call: TRBV7-4
cdr3_aa: ASSPQGAGGNTEAF; v_call: TRBV18
cdr3_aa: ATRQTNTEAF; v_call: TRBV19
cdr3_aa: ATSRGLARPGTSGDNEQF; v_call: TRBV15
cdr3_aa: ASSLAGGRETQY; v_call: TRBV5-4
cdr3_aa: ASSPRREGSYNEQF; v_call: TRBV5-1
cdr3_aa: AWSLGVGYEQY; v_call: TRBV30